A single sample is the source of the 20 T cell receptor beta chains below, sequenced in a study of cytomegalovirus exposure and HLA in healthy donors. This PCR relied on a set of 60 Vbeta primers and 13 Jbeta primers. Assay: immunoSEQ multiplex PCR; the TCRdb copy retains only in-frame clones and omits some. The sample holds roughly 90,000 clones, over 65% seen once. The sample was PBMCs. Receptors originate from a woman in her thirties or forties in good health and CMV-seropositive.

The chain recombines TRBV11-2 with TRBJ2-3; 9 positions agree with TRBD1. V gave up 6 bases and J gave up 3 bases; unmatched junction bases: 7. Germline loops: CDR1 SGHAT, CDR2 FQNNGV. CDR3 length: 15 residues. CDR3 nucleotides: TGTGCCAGCAGTTCCGGGACAGGGCTGACAGATACGCAGTATTTT. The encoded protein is CASSSGTGLTDTQYF.

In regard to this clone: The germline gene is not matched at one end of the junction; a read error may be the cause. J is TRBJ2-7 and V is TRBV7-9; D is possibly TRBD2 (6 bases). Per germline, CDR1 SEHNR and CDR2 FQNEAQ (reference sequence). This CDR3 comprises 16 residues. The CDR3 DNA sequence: TGTTCCAGCACTGAGCGGGCTACCCCTAGGTATGACGAGCAGTACTTC. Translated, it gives CSSTERATPRYDEQYF.

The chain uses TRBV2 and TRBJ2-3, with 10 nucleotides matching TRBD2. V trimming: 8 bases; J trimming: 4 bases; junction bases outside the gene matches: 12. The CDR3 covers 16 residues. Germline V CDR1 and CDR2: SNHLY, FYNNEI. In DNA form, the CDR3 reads TGTGCCAGCCCTCTGACCTCTAGCGGGAGCTCAGATACGCAGTATTTT. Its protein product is CASPLTSSGSSDTQYF.

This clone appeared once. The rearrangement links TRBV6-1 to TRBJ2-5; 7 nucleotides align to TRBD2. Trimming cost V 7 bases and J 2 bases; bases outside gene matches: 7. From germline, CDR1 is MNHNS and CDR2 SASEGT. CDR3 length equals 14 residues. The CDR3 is CASTKPGLQETQYF. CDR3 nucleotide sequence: TGTGCCAGCACTAAACCGGGACTACAAGAGACCCAGTACTTC.

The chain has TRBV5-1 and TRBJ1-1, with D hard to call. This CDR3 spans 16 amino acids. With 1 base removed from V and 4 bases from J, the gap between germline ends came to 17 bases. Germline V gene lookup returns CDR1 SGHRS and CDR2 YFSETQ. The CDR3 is CASSLLPGIDGTEAFF. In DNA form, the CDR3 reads TGCGCCAGCAGCTTGCTTCCCGGGATTGATGGCACTGAAGCTTTCTTT.

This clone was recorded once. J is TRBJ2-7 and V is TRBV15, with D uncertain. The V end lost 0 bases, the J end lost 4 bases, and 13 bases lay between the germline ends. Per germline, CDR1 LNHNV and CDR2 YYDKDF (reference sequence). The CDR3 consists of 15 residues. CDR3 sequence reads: CATSREAGILYEQYF. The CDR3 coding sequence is TGTGCCACCAGCAGAGAGGCAGGAATCCTGTACGAGCAGTACTTC.

Written as DNA, the CDR3 is TGTGCCAGCAGCTTAGGAGCACCCGAGCAGTACTTC. This sequence encodes CASSLGAPEQYF. The chain couples TRBV11-2 to TRBJ2-7; no definite D call. Germline CDR1 is SGHAT and CDR2 is FQNNGV. The V end lost 1 base, the J end lost 6 bases, and 7 bases lay between the germline ends. The CDR3 totals 12 residues.

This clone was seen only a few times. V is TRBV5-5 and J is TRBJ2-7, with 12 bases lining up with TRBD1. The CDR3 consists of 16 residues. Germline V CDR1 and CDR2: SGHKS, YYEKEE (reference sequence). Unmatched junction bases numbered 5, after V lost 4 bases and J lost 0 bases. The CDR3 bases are TGTGCCAGCAGCCCGGGACAGGGGGCCCCCTCCTACGAGCAGTACTTC. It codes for CASSPGQGAPSYEQYF.

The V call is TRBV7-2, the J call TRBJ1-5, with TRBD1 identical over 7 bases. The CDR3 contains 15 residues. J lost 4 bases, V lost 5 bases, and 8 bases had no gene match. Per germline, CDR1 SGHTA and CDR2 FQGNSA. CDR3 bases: TGTGCCAGCAGCACCGACAGGGCAATAAATCAGCCCCAGCATTTT. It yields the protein CASSTDRAINQPQHF.

The CDR3 spells CASTGGGVQETQYF. The CDR3 bases are TGTGCCAGCACCGGGGGAGGGGTACAAGAGACCCAGTACTTC. The chain is built from TRBV7-2 and TRBJ2-5; 7 bases map to TRBD2. J gave up 2 bases and V 7 bases, and 7 bases lay outside the gene matches. The CDR3 has 14 amino acids. Germline CDR1 is SGHTA and CDR2 is FQGNSA.

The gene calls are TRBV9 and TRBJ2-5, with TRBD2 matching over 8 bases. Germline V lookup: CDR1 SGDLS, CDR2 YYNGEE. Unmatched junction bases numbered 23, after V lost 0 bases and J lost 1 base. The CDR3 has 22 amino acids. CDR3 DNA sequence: TGTGCCAGCAGCGTAGGGACCCCGGGACCGGGGGTTGGCGGGAGGTTCCAAGAGACCCAGTACTTC. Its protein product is CASSVGTPGPGVGGRFQETQYF.

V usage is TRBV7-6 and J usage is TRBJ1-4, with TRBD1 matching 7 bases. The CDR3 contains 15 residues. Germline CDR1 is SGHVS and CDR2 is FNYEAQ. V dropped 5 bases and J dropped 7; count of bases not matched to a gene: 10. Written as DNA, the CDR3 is TGTGCCAGCAGCGAAGCGACAGGGTCGGGTGAAAAACTGTTTTTT. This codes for CASSEATGSGEKLFF.

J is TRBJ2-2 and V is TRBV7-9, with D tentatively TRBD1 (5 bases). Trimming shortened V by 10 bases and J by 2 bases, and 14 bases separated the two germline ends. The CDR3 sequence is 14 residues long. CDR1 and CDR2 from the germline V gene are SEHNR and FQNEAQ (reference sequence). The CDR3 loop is CAIPFRDNTGELFF. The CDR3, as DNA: TGTGCCATCCCCTTCAGGGATAACACCGGGGAGCTGTTTTTT.

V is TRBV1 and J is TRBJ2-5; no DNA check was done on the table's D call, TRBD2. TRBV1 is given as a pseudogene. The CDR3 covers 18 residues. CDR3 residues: CTSSPHPWASGREETQYF. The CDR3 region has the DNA TGCACCAGCAGCCCACACCCGTGGGCTAGCGGGCGAGAAGAGACCCAGTACTTC.

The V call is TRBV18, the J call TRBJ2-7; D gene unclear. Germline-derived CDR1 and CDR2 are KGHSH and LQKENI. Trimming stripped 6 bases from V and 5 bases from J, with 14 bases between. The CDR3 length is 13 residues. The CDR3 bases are TGTGCCAGCTCCCGTTCTCAGTCCGACGAGCAGTACTTC. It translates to CASSRSQSDEQYF. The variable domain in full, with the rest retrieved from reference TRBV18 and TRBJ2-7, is NAGVMQNPRHLVRRRGQEARLRCSPMKGHSHVYWYRQLPEEGLKFMVYLQKENIIDESGMPKERFSAEFPKEGPSILRIQQVVRGDSAAYFCASSRSQSDEQYFGPGTRLTVT.

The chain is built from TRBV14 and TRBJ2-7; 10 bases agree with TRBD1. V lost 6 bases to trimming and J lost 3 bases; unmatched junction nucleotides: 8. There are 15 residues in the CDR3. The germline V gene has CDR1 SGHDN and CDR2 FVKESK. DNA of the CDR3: TGTGCCAGCAGTCCTCCGGGACAGGGGAGCTACGAGCAGTACTTC. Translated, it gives CASSPPGQGSYEQYF. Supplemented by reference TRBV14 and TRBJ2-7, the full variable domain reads EAGVTQFPSHSVIEKGQTVTLRCDPISGHDNLYWYRRVMGKEIKFLLHFVKESKQDESGMPNNRFLAERTGGTYSTLKVQPAELEDSGVYFCASSPPGQGSYEQYFGPGTRLTVT.

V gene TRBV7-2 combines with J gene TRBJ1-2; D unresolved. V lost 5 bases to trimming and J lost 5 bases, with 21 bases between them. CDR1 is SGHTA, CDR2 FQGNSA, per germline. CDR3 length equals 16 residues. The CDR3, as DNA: TGTGCCAGCAGCCTCACCAACCACCGACAAAGATATGGCTACACCTTC. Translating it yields CASSLTNHRQRYGYTF.

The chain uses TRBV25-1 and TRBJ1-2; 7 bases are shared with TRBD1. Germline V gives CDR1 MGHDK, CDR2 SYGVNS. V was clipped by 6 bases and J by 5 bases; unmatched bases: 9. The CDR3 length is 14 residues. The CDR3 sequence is CASSHNRGPYGYTF. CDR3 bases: TGTGCCAGCAGCCATAACAGGGGTCCTTATGGCTACACCTTC.

The CDR3 sequence is CASKWTGRGTQYF. For the CDR3, the DNA is TGTGCCAGCAAATGGACAGGGCGGGGGACCCAGTACTTC. This chain joins TRBV28 and TRBJ2-5; 8 bases are shared with TRBD1. The CDR3 loop spans 13 amino acids. CDR1 MDHEN and CDR2 SYDVKM come from the germline V gene. The junction had 8 bases not matched to a gene; V was cut back by 7 bases and J by 7 bases.

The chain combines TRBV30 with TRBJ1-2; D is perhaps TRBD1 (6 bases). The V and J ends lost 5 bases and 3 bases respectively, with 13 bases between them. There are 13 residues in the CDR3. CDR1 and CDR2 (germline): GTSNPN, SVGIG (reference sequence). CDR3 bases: TGTGCCTGGGGATTTCGGACAGACTATGGCTACACCTTC. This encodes CAWGFRTDYGYTF.